These T cell receptor beta chains were read from a single sample in a study of blood T cell repertoires in COVID-19. Method: immunoSEQ multiplex PCR; TCRdb's copy keeps in-frame clones and lacks some. The table records about 140,000 clones, roughly 80% of them present only once. Sequenced material: PBMCs or T cells enriched from blood (not recorded which). These receptors originate from a woman aged 35 to 49 who had recovered from COVID-19. CDR3s include the opening cysteine and the closing phenylalanine or tryptophan. The D gene is left open where the match is weak. Some rows mark clone size as missing; the rest say once, few, many or name a class of expanded clone.

15	TRBV4-1	-	-	TRBJ2-1	CASSQVQVAHNEQFF	TGCGCCAGCAGCCAAGTTCAAGTAGCACACAATGAGCAGTTCTTC
17	TRBV5-8	-	-	TRBJ1-1	CASSLKAGLMGGTEAFF	TGTGCCAGCAGCTTGAAAGCTGGTTTAATGGGGGGCACTGAAGCTTTCTTT
14	TRBV14	-	TRBD2	TRBJ2-5	CASSETSGSETQYF	TGTGCCAGCAGCGAGACTAGCGGGAGCGAGACCCAGTACTTC
14	TRBV18	once	-	TRBJ1-6	CASVDQTDNSPLHF	TGTGCCAGCGTTGACCAGACTGATAATTCACCCCTCCACTTT
14	TRBV4-1	-	TRBD1	TRBJ1-2	CASSQVSRGEGYTF	TGCGCCAGCAGCCAAGTTTCCAGGGGGGAGGGCTACACCTTC
13	TRBV6-5	once	-	TRBJ1-2	CASRDTSNYGYTF	TGTGCCAGCAGGGACACTTCGAACTATGGCTACACCTTC
14	TRBV11-2	-	-	TRBJ1-2	CASSLGAGPVGYTF	TGTGCCAGCAGCTTAGGTGCAGGGCCTGTTGGCTACACCTTC
13	TRBV29-1	-	-	TRBJ1-1	CSAAGQLNTEAFF	TGCAGTGCCGCGGGTCAGCTGAACACTGAAGCTTTCTTT
14	TRBV5-1	-	TRBD2	TRBJ2-3	CARVAGVAQDTQYF	TGCGCCAGAGTAGCGGGAGTTGCGCAAGATACGCAGTATTTT
13	TRBV30	-	-	TRBJ2-1	CAWSWLGESEQFF	TGTGCCTGGTCTTGGTTGGGAGAAAGTGAGCAGTTCTTC
17	TRBV11-2	-	TRBD2	TRBJ2-1	CASSLRVAGGSYNEQFF	TGTGCCAGCAGCTTAAGGGTAGCGGGGGGGAGCTACAATGAGCAGTTCTTC
13	TRBV12-3/TRBV12-4	-	-	TRBJ1-2	CASSLIGGRGYTF	TGTGCCAGCAGTTTAATCGGGGGGAGGGGCTACACCTTC
14	TRBV6-5	-	-	TRBJ1-1	CASSYFGGRAEAFF	TGTGCCAGCAGTTACTTTGGGGGGAGGGCTGAAGCTTTCTTT
15	TRBV7-6	-	-	TRBJ2-3	CASSLAGRVTDTQYF	TGTGCCAGCAGCTTAGCGGGGCGTGTAACAGATACGCAGTATTTT
15	TRBV5-1	-	TRBD1	TRBJ2-5	CASSLVPGQGETQYF	TGCGCCAGCAGCCTTGTACCGGGACAGGGGGAGACCCAGTACTTC
16	TRBV3-1/TRBV3-2	-	TRBD2	TRBJ2-5	CASSLPIGRGQETQYF	TGTGCCAGCAGCCTCCCCATAGGGAGGGGCCAAGAGACCCAGTACTTC
12	TRBV25-1	-	-	TRBJ2-7	CASRRGRSEQYF	TGTGCCAGTCGGAGGGGGCGGAGTGAGCAGTACTTC
11	TRBV28	once	-	TRBJ2-2	CASRATGELFF	TGTGCCAGCAGAGCCACCGGGGAGCTGTTTTTT
12	TRBV29-1	-	TRBD2	TRBJ2-3	CSVVGGGDTQYF	TGCAGCGTTGTAGGCGGGGGGGATACGCAGTATTTT
14	TRBV5-4	-	-	TRBJ1-1	CASRHVDMNTEAFF	TGTGCCAGCAGGCATGTGGACATGAACACTGAAGCTTTCTTT
12	TRBV6-4	once	-	TRBJ2-7	CAKTRQNYEQYF	TGTGCCAAAACTAGGCAGAACTACGAGCAGTACTTC
18	TRBV7-8	-	-	TRBJ1-1	CASSSLQTLTVTNTEAFF	TGTGCCAGCAGCTCCCTTCAGACCTTGACAGTAACGAACACTGAAGCTTTCTTT
15	TRBV3-1/TRBV3-2	once	-	TRBJ1-2	CASSPPTGVDYGYTF	TGTGCCAGCAGCCCGCCGACGGGGGTTGACTATGGCTACACCTTC
17	TRBV2	few	TRBD1	TRBJ2-4	CASSRGGVTGAKNIQYF	TGTGCCAGCAGTCGCGGCGGTGTGACAGGGGCCAAAAACATTCAGTACTTC
13	TRBV5-6	-	-	TRBJ2-7	CASSLSSVYEQYF	TGTGCCAGCAGCTTGTCCTCAGTGTACGAGCAGTACTTC
17	TRBV4-2	-	-	TRBJ2-1	CASSQEVVGSSYNEQFF	TGTGCCAGCAGCCAAGAAGTCGTTGGGAGCTCCTACAATGAGCAGTTCTTC
18	TRBV10-1	-	TRBD1	TRBJ1-3	CASIELRTGGNSGNTIYF	TGCGCCAGCATTGAACTCAGGACAGGGGGAAACTCTGGAAACACCATATATTTT
15	TRBV6-4	-	TRBD2	TRBJ2-7	CASRGGTSGSNEQYF	TGTGCCAGCAGGGGAGGGACTAGCGGGTCGAACGAGCAGTACTTC
16	TRBV9	-	TRBD2	TRBJ2-1	CASSPGTTGTSDEQFF	TGTGCCAGCAGCCCAGGGACTACCGGGACTAGCGATGAGCAGTTCTTC